Below, 15 T cell receptor beta chains from the same sample are listed, as sequenced in a study of blood T cell repertoires in COVID-19. The assay was immunoSEQ multiplex PCR, and TCRdb's table has in-frame clones only and misses some. The data contain about 240,000 clones, approximately 84% of them seen just once; the ten biggest clones take up about 3.3%. Sequencing was carried out using PBMCs or T cells enriched from blood (not recorded which). These receptors were collected from a woman in her thirties or forties with acute COVID-19.

This clone was counted ten times or more. The DNA of the CDR3 is TGTGCCAGCAGTGCATCCGGACTCCCCTACGAGCAGTACTTC. Translating it yields CASSASGLPYEQYF. The V gene is TRBV25-1, the J gene TRBJ2-7; maybe TRBD2 (5 bases). Germline lookup yields CDR1 MGHDK and CDR2 SYGVNS. V lost 4 bases and J lost 2, with 12 bases in between. The CDR3 covers 14 residues.

The V gene is TRBV19, the J gene TRBJ2-6; D gene ambiguous. Trimming removed 2 bases at V and 2 bases at J, with 13 bases between. CDR3 size: 17 residues. The germline V gene encodes CDR1 LNHDA and CDR2 SQIVND (reference sequence). CDR3 DNA: TGTGCCAGTAGTATAAGTAGACCCCTAGCTGGGGCCAACGTCCTGACTTTC. The encoded protein is CASSISRPLAGANVLTF. Based on the CDR3 plus reference TRBV19 and TRBJ2-6, the full variable domain is DGGITQSPKYLFRKEGQNVTLSCEQNLNHDAMYWYRQDPGQGLRLIYYSQIVNDFQKGDIAEGYSVSREKKESFPLTVTSAQKNPTAFYLCASSISRPLAGANVLTFGAGSRLTVL.

This clone was found once. The chain joins TRBV7-2 to TRBJ1-5, with TRBD1 as a possible D gene (6 bases). The germline CDR1 and CDR2 sequences are SGHTA and FQGNSA. This CDR3 has 14 residues. V lost 5 bases and J lost 7, with 15 bases in between. The CDR3 reads CASSTGQFQQPQHF. As DNA, the CDR3 is TGTGCCAGCAGCACGGGACAATTCCAACAGCCCCAGCATTTT.

The chain employs TRBV7-9 and TRBJ2-1, with D possibly being TRBD1 (6 bases). The CDR3 runs 15 residues. Germline V lookup: CDR1 SEHNR, CDR2 FQNEAQ (reference sequence). V was cut by 5 bases and J by 4 bases, with 15 bases left in between. CDR3 sequence (DNA): TGTGCCAGCAGCCCCACAGGGCGCGGGTACAATGAGCAGTTCTTC. Translated, it gives CASSPTGRGYNEQFF.

V and J are TRBV27 and TRBJ1-6; D remains ambiguous. Germline V gives CDR1 MNHEY, CDR2 SMNVEV (reference sequence). This CDR3 comprises 15 residues. V gave up 6 bases and J gave up 2 bases, with 11 bases separating them. The CDR3 spells CASSPWLTYNSPLHF. The CDR3 region has the DNA TGTGCCAGCAGCCCCTGGCTGACCTATAATTCACCCCTCCACTTT.

This chain connects TRBV19 to TRBJ1-3; perhaps TRBD1 as D (6 bases). The V end was cut by 5 bases, the J end by 0 bases, with 11 bases between. Germline CDR1 reads LNHDA; CDR2 reads SQIVND (reference sequence). CDR3 length equals 15 residues. CDR3 DNA: TGTGCCAGTAGTCCTTGGACAGCCTCTGGAAACACCATATATTTT. Amino acids: CASSPWTASGNTIYF.

V and J are TRBV5-1 and TRBJ2-3; 9 nucleotides align to TRBD2. Trimming took 5 bases from V and 0 from J; bases not matched to a gene: 4. Germline CDR1 is SGHRS and CDR2 is YFSETQ. The CDR3 contains 15 residues. The CDR3 reads CASRRTSASTDTQYF. The DNA for the CDR3 is TGCGCCAGCAGGAGGACTAGCGCTAGCACAGATACGCAGTATTTT. Based on the CDR3 plus reference TRBV5-1 and TRBJ2-3, the full variable domain is KAGVTQTPRYLIKTRGQQVTLSCSPISGHRSVSWYQQTPGQGLQFLFEYFSETQRNKGNFPGRFSGRQFSNSRSEMNVSTLELGDSALYLCASRRTSASTDTQYFGPGTRLTVL.

The chain combines TRBV7-9 with TRBJ2-2; TRBD2 aligns across 9 bases. The length of the CDR3 is 16 residues. Trimming at V came to 1 base and at J to 11 bases, leaving 11 bases not matched to a gene. The germline CDR1 and CDR2 sequences are SEHNR and FQNEAQ (reference sequence). The CDR3 bases are TGTGCCAGCAGCTTAGGTCTAGCGGGGACCATCAGAGAGCTGTTTTTT. Protein product: CASSLGLAGTIRELFF. Full variable domain (missing parts from reference TRBV7-9 and TRBJ2-2): DTGVSQNPRHKITKRGQNVTFRCDPISEHNRLYWYRQTLGQGPEFLTYFQNEAQLEKSRLLSDRFSAERPKGSFSTLEIQRTEQGDSAMYLCASSLGLAGTIRELFFGEGSRLTVL.

The V call is TRBV2, the J call TRBJ2-7; 10 bases fit TRBD2. The CDR3 is made up of 16 amino acids. The V and J ends lost 6 bases and 0 bases, in that order; junction bases with no gene match: 8. CDR1 is SNHLY, CDR2 FYNNEI, per germline. As DNA, the CDR3 is TGTGCCAGCAGGTCAGCTAGCGGGAGTGTCTCCTACGAGCAGTACTTC. Its protein product is CASRSASGSVSYEQYF.

The V and J genes are TRBV6-5 and TRBJ2-1; TRBD2 matches at 11 bases. V gave up 7 bases and J gave up 6 bases; unmatched junction bases: 8. The CDR3 contains 15 residues. CDR1 MNHEY and CDR2 SVGAGI come from the germline V gene. The CDR3 sequence is CASITGLAEGNEQFF. The CDR3 DNA reads as TGTGCCAGCATTACGGGACTAGCGGAGGGCAATGAGCAGTTCTTC.

This clone was counted only a few times. The chain employs TRBV6-5 and TRBJ1-1; D is unclear. The CDR3 length is 13 residues. Germline lookup yields CDR1 MNHEY and CDR2 SVGAGI. Between the trimmed V and J ends, which lost 0 bases and 3 bases, there was a span of 5 bases. The CDR3 loop reads CASSYSRDTEAFF. The CDR3 coding sequence is TGTGCCAGCAGTTACTCCCGGGACACTGAAGCTTTCTTT.

The V gene is TRBV11-2, the J gene TRBJ2-3; tentatively, D is TRBD2 (5 bases). The CDR3 has 14 residues. V lost 1 base and J lost 4, with 9 bases in between. Germline CDR1 and CDR2: SGHAT and FQNNGV. The CDR3 spells CASSLGERADTQYF. CDR3 coding DNA: TGTGCCAGCAGCTTAGGGGAGAGAGCAGATACGCAGTATTTT.

V and J are TRBV7-9 and TRBJ2-1, with 9 nucleotides matching TRBD2. The CDR3 is made up of 18 amino acids. Per germline, CDR1 SEHNR and CDR2 FQNEAQ (reference sequence). Trimming at V came to 5 bases and at J to 3 bases, leaving 14 bases not matched to a gene. The CDR3 loop is CASSHLGSGRWLYNEQFF. The CDR3 DNA sequence: TGTGCCAGCAGCCACTTGGGTAGCGGGAGATGGCTCTACAATGAGCAGTTCTTC.

The rearrangement links TRBV6-5 to TRBJ2-6; D is uncertain. The CDR3 sequence is 15 residues long. Looked up from germline, CDR1 is MNHEY and CDR2 is SVGAGI. The V and J ends lost 6 bases and 0 bases respectively, with 9 bases between them. CDR3 residues: CASSNTFSGANVLTF. The CDR3 DNA sequence: TGTGCCAGCAGCAACACCTTCTCTGGGGCCAACGTCCTGACTTTC.

The chain carries TRBV2 and TRBJ1-1; a possible D gene is TRBD1 (6 bases). The CDR3 runs 15 residues. V lost 6 bases and J 1 base, leaving 15 bases between the germline ends. CDR1 is SNHLY, CDR2 FYNNEI, per germline. DNA of the CDR3: TGTGCCAGCAGCGCCCAACAGACAGGGAACACTGAAGCTTTCTTT. Encoded protein: CASSAQQTGNTEAFF.